The source of this T cell receptor (beta chain) is a study of response to subunit inactivated influenza vaccine. Findings of the study overall: It was the authors' suggestion that each seasonal influenza vaccination recruits few new T cells.

TCRdb called the RT-PCR reads again in MiXCR, with one record for every CDR3 protein. The sample holds 800,000 or so distinct CDR3 sequences, about 20% seen once. Germline trimming cut 5 bases from V and 4 bases from J; bases unmatched to any gene: 9. This CDR3 is 15 amino acids long. This clonotype has ten or more counts. Its antigen is not identified. The V call is TRBV12-3 or TRBV12-4, the J call TRBJ2-7; the match to TRBD2 covers 9 bases. Here the sequenced sample was PBMCs from blood, taken roughly 5 days after vaccination. The receptor's source is a man between 45 and 60 years old who received an inactivated influenza vaccine. CDR3 nucleotide sequence: TGTGCCAGCAGTCCAAGCGGGAGGCTCCCGTACGAGCAGTACTTC. Amino acids: CASSPSGRLPYEQYF.